The TCR beta chain under discussion was sequenced for a study of molecular identifiers for immune sequencing clone quantification. MiXCR, applied by TCRdb to the PCR reads, yields one record per CDR3 protein. This table has about half a million distinct CDR3 sequences, 20% to 25% appearing once. The CDR3 is 20 residues long. Germline CDR1 DFQATT, CDR2 SNEGSKA (reference sequence). After removal of 2 bases from V and 1 base from J, the junction contained 15 bases not matched to a gene. RNA fractions of 10%, 30% or 50% and roughly 18,000 to 1,000,000 sorted cells were the source of naive CD8 libraries.

The TCR originated in a human donor in good health. Some libraries in this study had Jurkat cell RNA spiked in. Sequenced material: naive CD8+ T cells from blood, with Jurkat cell RNA spiked in. Regarding subset: FACS-sorted CD8+CD4-CCR7+CD45RA+ naive T cells. The chain couples TRBV20-1 to TRBJ2-4; TRBD2 agrees at 12 bases. Written as DNA, the CDR3 is TGCAGTGCTAGACCCCCCAGACTAGCGGGAGTAGAGGTGGCCAAAAACATTCAGTACTTC. It is translated as CSARPPRLAGVEVAKNIQYF.